The clone carrying this T cell receptor beta chain was detected only a few times. Its antigen is not identified. This sample stems from a study of graft-versus-host responses after intestinal transplantation. Whole-study context: Transplants were multivisceral, liver-intestinal, or isolated intestinal.

The V gene lost 4 bases and the J gene lost 4 bases, with 17 bases spanning the gap. Germline V gene data show CDR1 as MDHEN and CDR2 as SYDVKM. There are 16 residues in the CDR3. Assay: immunoSEQ multiplex PCR; the TCRdb copy retains only in-frame clones and omits some. In the table there are about 100,000 clones, about 90% of which are singletons. The source was unstimulated CD4+ T cells sorted from spleen or lymph node cells, collected before transplant. The TCR comes from a human donor who was the organ donor for an intestinal transplant. This chain connects TRBV28 to TRBJ1-5; a possible D gene is TRBD1 (5 bases). For the CDR3, the DNA is TGTGCCAGCAGTTCCCCTTCGTTGGGGCTTAATCAGCCCCAGCATTTT. This translates into CASSSPSLGLNQPQHF.